This TCR beta chain was retrieved from a study of blood T cell repertoires in COVID-19. The V and J ends lost 8 bases and 0 bases respectively, with 13 bases between them. Germline V gene lookup returns CDR1 SEHNR and CDR2 FQNEAQ (reference sequence). The CDR3 loop spans 14 amino acids. This clone was seen more than once but under ten times. The repertoire was sequenced with immunoSEQ multiplex PCR; TCRdb's copy has only in-frame clones and lacks some. This sample has about 210,000 clones, with more than 75% found just once. This chain uses TRBV7-9 with TRBJ1-2, with D perhaps matching TRBD1 (6 bases). The receptor was derived from a man aged 55-75 years with acute or convalescent COVID-19. Sequences were obtained from peripheral blood. Written as DNA, the CDR3 is TGTGCCAGCGCAGGGGCGGCCGCTAACTATGGCTACACCTTC. Its translation: CASAGAAANYGYTF.